Listed below are T cell receptor beta chains from one sample, sequenced in a study of Graves' ophthalmopathy and Graves' hyperthyroidism. TCRdb analysed the multiplex PCR reads with MiXCR anew, one entry per CDR3 protein. Of 400,000 or so distinct CDR3 sequences in the sample, just over 15% were seen once. Material for sequencing was peripheral blood. These receptors originate from a woman between 18 and 29 years old with stable Graves' hyperthyroidism. CDR3s leave out the opening cysteine and the closing phenylalanine or tryptophan.

V gene: TRBV6-5
CDR3 protein: ASSYTVSSYEQY

V gene: TRBV7-8
CDR3 protein: ASSTDNRGVGNQPQH

V gene: TRBV4-1
CDR3 protein: ASSPAGTGGSVYGYT

V gene: TRBV7-9
CDR3 protein: ASTPLGTVPYEQY

V gene: TRBV6-1
CDR3 protein: ASSKGTVNTEAF

V gene: TRBV9
CDR3 protein: ASSVDANYGYT

V gene: TRBV9
CDR3 protein: ACSFGGSGNTIY

V gene: TRBV5-1
CDR3 protein: ASSLFLAPPSNTGELF

V gene: TRBV6-1
CDR3 protein: ASSEAPKTIYEAF

V gene: TRBV6-2/TRBV6-3
CDR3 protein: ASRADRGNTGELF

V gene: TRBV7-2
CDR3 protein: ASSAGLAGEEETQY

V gene: TRBV20-1
CDR3 protein: SASSGSRNTGELF

V gene: TRBV27
CDR3 protein: ASSLLAPGELF

V gene: TRBV27
CDR3 protein: ASSFLVGDTEAF

V gene: TRBV4-2
CDR3 protein: ASSHVPGTAKTEAF

V gene: TRBV5-1
CDR3 protein: ASSLWVGSNTEAF

V gene: TRBV9
CDR3 protein: ASSFELTLGETQY

V gene: TRBV20-1
CDR3 protein: SAKGTVGNYGYT

V gene: TRBV11-3
CDR3 protein: ASSLEPGLNYEQY

V gene: TRBV7-2
CDR3 protein: ASCTSGGAIETQY

V gene: TRBV28
CDR3 protein: ASSLPHSGNQPQH

V gene: TRBV4-2
CDR3 protein: ASSHGLGQGRYEQY